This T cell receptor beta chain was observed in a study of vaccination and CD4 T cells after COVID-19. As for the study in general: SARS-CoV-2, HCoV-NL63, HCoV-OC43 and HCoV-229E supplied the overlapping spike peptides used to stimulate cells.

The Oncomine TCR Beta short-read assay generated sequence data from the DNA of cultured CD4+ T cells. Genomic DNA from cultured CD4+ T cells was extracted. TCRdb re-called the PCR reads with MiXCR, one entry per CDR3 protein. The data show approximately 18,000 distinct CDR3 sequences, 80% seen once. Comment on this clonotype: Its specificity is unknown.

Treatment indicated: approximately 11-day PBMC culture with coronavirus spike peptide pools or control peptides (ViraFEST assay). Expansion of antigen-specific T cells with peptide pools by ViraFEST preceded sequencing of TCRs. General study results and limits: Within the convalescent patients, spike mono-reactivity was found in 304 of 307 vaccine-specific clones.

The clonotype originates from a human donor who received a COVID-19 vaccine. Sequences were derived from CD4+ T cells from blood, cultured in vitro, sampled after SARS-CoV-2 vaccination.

As DNA, the CDR3 is TGTGCCAGCAGTTGGTCGGGACAGGGCGGAGATACGCAGTATTTT. Amino acid sequence: CASSWSGQGGDTQYF. This sequence joins TRBV12-3 or TRBV12-4 and TRBJ2-3; TRBD1 matches at 9 bases. This CDR3 comprises 15 residues. V lost 4 bases, J lost 5 bases, and 7 bases stayed unmatched.